Listed below are T cell receptor beta chains from one sample, sequenced in a study of blood T cell repertoires in COVID-19. Using immunoSEQ multiplex PCR, the repertoire was profiled, and TCRdb retains in-frame clones only, with some absent. The sample has roughly 150,000 clones, approximately 79% seen once. Material: peripheral blood. The receptors derive from a man aged 45-65 years with active or convalescent COVID-19. CDR3s include the opening cysteine and the closing phenylalanine or tryptophan. Fields, in order: D gene, V gene, clone size, J gene, CDR3 protein, CDR3 DNA. D genes are given only for firm matches. Only part of the rows carry a size: once, few, many, or a class if the clone is expanded.

D: TRBD1
V: TRBV6-1
size: .
J: TRBJ2-2
CDR3: CASSDMTDRGRRGELFF
DNA: TGTGCCAGCAGTGACATGACCGACAGGGGTCGGAGGGGGGAGCTGTTTTTT

D: .
V: TRBV5-1
size: .
J: TRBJ2-7
CDR3: CASSRQGGGYEQYF
DNA: TGCGCCAGCAGCAGACAGGGAGGAGGCTACGAGCAGTACTTC

D: TRBD2
V: TRBV6-5
size: .
J: TRBJ2-1
CDR3: CASSYMREWFF
DNA: TGTGCCAGCAGTTACATGCGGGAGTGGTTCTTC

D: .
V: TRBV6-4
size: .
J: TRBJ1-4
CDR3: CASSGEAASEKLFF
DNA: TGTGCCAGCAGTGGGGAAGCGGCTTCTGAAAAACTGTTTTTT

D: TRBD1
V: TRBV5-5
size: .
J: TRBJ2-3
CDR3: CASSRIRQGRQHTGADTQYF
DNA: TGTGCCAGCAGCCGAATACGACAGGGGAGACAACACACGGGGGCAGATACGCAGTATTTT

D: .
V: TRBV19
size: .
J: TRBJ2-7
CDR3: CASSTGRGVYEQYF
DNA: TGTGCCAGTAGTACAGGCAGGGGAGTCTACGAGCAGTACTTC

D: .
V: TRBV10-3
size: few
J: TRBJ2-7
CDR3: CALGTGLGYEQYF
DNA: TGTGCCCTAGGGACGGGACTCGGGTACGAGCAGTACTTC

D: .
V: TRBV6-5
size: .
J: TRBJ1-5
CDR3: CASSYNPSQPQHF
DNA: TGTGCCAGCAGTTACAATCCCAGTCAGCCCCAGCATTTT

D: TRBD2
V: TRBV27
size: .
J: TRBJ2-1
CDR3: CASSLRGSGSAYNEQFF
DNA: TGTGCCAGCAGTTTAAGGGGTAGCGGGAGCGCCTACAATGAGCAGTTCTTC

D: .
V: TRBV3-1/TRBV3-2
size: .
J: TRBJ1-5
CDR3: CASSQQLDQPQHF
DNA: TGTGCCAGCAGCCAACAGCTAGATCAGCCCCAGCATTTT

D: .
V: TRBV4-2
size: once
J: TRBJ1-2
CDR3: CASSQDRDGGYTF
DNA: TGTGCCAGCAGCCAAGACAGGGATGGTGGCTACACCTTC

D: TRBD1
V: TRBV6-5
size: .
J: TRBJ2-1
CDR3: CASRARTGVNNEQFF
DNA: TGTGCCAGCAGAGCCCGGACAGGGGTTAACAATGAGCAGTTCTTC

D: TRBD1
V: TRBV7-9
size: .
J: TRBJ2-1
CDR3: CASKLDGTAYNEQFF
DNA: TGTGCCAGCAAGTTAGATGGGACAGCATACAATGAGCAGTTCTTC

D: TRBD1
V: TRBV10-1
size: few
J: TRBJ1-1
CDR3: CASRPDRANTEAFF
DNA: TGCGCCAGCAGGCCTGACAGGGCGAACACTGAAGCTTTCTTT

D: .
V: TRBV28
size: .
J: TRBJ1-1
CDR3: CASSSVLRGFGTEAFF
DNA: TGTGCCAGCAGTTCAGTCCTCAGGGGCTTCGGCACTGAAGCTTTCTTT

D: TRBD2
V: TRBV7-8
size: .
J: TRBJ2-3
CDR3: CASSPRAGGMGLAGTDTQYF
DNA: TGTGCCAGCAGCCCCCGGGCAGGGGGCATGGGACTAGCGGGCACAGATACGCAGTATTTT

D: TRBD2
V: TRBV5-1
size: .
J: TRBJ2-5
CDR3: CASSLQTSGAQETQYF
DNA: TGCGCCAGCAGCTTGCAGACTAGCGGGGCCCAAGAGACCCAGTACTTC

D: .
V: TRBV5-8
size: .
J: TRBJ1-4
CDR3: CASSPLTETNEKLFF
DNA: TGTGCCAGCAGCCCGTTGACAGAGACCAATGAAAAACTGTTTTTT

D: TRBD1
V: TRBV24-1
size: .
J: TRBJ2-7
CDR3: CATRGTGGYEQYF
DNA: TGTGCCACCAGGGGAACAGGGGGCTACGAGCAGTACTTC

D: .
V: TRBV6-5
size: .
J: TRBJ1-5
CDR3: CATLYGVDQPQHF
DNA: TGTGCCACCCTTTACGGGGTAGATCAGCCCCAGCATTTT

D: TRBD2
V: TRBV25-1
size: .
J: TRBJ2-1
CDR3: CASSEWGTRWGEQFF
DNA: TGTGCCAGCAGTGAATGGGGGACTAGGTGGGGTGAGCAGTTCTTC

D: TRBD1
V: TRBV6-6
size: .
J: TRBJ1-2
CDR3: CASSMGQGRANYGYTF
DNA: TGTGCCAGCAGTATGGGACAGGGGCGCGCAAACTATGGCTACACCTTC

D: .
V: TRBV19
size: .
J: TRBJ2-1
CDR3: CASSSKIAVAHYNEQFF
DNA: TGTGCCAGTAGTAGTAAAATAGCGGTCGCCCATTACAATGAGCAGTTCTTC

D: .
V: TRBV27
size: .
J: TRBJ2-1
CDR3: CASALGASSYNEQFF
DNA: TGTGCCAGCGCCCTAGGAGCCAGCTCCTACAATGAGCAGTTCTTC

D: .
V: TRBV5-1
size: few
J: TRBJ2-7
CDR3: CASTLMGGGAYEQYF
DNA: TGCGCCAGCACCCTAATGGGAGGGGGGGCCTACGAGCAGTACTTC

D: .
V: TRBV5-1
size: .
J: TRBJ1-1
CDR3: CASSVGPVGTEAFF
DNA: TGCGCCAGCAGCGTGGGGCCCGTTGGCACTGAAGCTTTCTTT